Below, 8 T cell receptor beta chains from the same sample are listed, as sequenced in a study of response to subunit inactivated influenza vaccine. TCRdb reanalysed the RT-PCR reads using MiXCR and keeps one entry per CDR3 protein. The sample has about 570,000 distinct CDR3 sequences, over 9.5% seen once. The material sequenced was PBMCs from blood, taken on the day of vaccination. The source is a man aged 50 to 59 who received an inactivated influenza vaccine.

This clonotype came up a few times. This chain connects TRBV5-1 to TRBJ2-7, with 15 bases fitting TRBD2. J gave up 3 bases and V 0 bases, and 13 bases lay outside the gene matches. Germline V gene sequence: CDR1 SGHRS, CDR2 YFSETQ. The CDR3 has 20 residues. CDR3 loop: CASSLVAWTSGGAYGYEQYF. CDR3 nucleotides: TGCGCCAGCAGCTTGGTGGCCTGGACTAGCGGGGGGGCGTATGGCTACGAGCAGTACTTC.

In its sample, this clonotype was seen a few times. V gene TRBV28 combines with J gene TRBJ2-7; D might be TRBD2 (6 bases). V was shortened by 4 bases and J by 7 bases, with 14 bases between the two germline ends. In germline, CDR1 is MDHEN, CDR2 SYDVKM. The CDR3 is 13 amino acids. CDR3 amino acids: CASSWSALAEQYF. In nucleotides, the CDR3 is TGTGCCAGCAGTTGGTCAGCCCTAGCGGAGCAGTACTTC. Drawing the rest from reference TRBV28 and TRBJ2-7, the complete variable domain is DVKVTQSSRYLVKRTGEKVFLECVQDMDHENMFWYRQDPGLGLRLIYFSYDVKMKEKGDIPEGYSVSREKKERFSLILESASTNQTSMYLCASSWSALAEQYFGPGTRLTVT.

This clonotype was counted only a few times. V gene TRBV2 combines with J gene TRBJ2-3, with D perhaps matching TRBD2 (5 bases). Trimming pared 6 bases from V and 5 bases from J, leaving 15 bases between. The CDR3 runs 14 residues. Germline assignment: CDR1 SNHLY and CDR2 FYNNEI. The CDR3 here is CASRDGVFIDTQYF. For the CDR3, the DNA is TGTGCCAGCAGGGACGGGGTCTTCATAGATACGCAGTATTTT. Supplemented by reference TRBV2 and TRBJ2-3, the full variable domain reads EPEVTQTPSHQVTQMGQEVILRCVPISNHLYFYWYRQILGQKVEFLVSFYNNEISEKSEIFDDQFSVERPDGSNFTLKIRSTKLEDSAMYFCASRDGVFIDTQYFGPGTRLTVL.

The chain combines TRBV20-1 with TRBJ2-3, with 7 positions matching TRBD2. Germline lookup yields CDR1 DFQATT and CDR2 SNEGSKA (reference sequence). This CDR3 has 13 amino acids. Trimming removed 3 bases from V and 0 bases from J; junction bases left unmatched: 0. The CDR3 nucleotides are TGCAGTGCTAGCGGGGGGAGCACAGATACGCAGTATTTT. This translates into CSASGGSTDTQYF.

A few counts support this clonotype. The chain has TRBV29-1 and TRBJ1-1, with TRBD1 matching 8 bases. CDR1 is SQVTM, CDR2 ANQGSEA, per germline. The CDR3 spans 14 residues. Trimming took 3 bases from V and 6 from J; bases not matched to a gene: 9. CDR3: CSVDKQGAWSEAFF. The CDR3, as DNA: TGCAGCGTTGATAAGCAGGGGGCTTGGTCTGAAGCTTTCTTT.

This clonotype was counted a few times. The chain joins TRBV20-1 to TRBJ2-7, with TRBD2 matching 7 bases. Germline CDR1 is DFQATT and CDR2 is SNEGSKA (reference sequence). After removal of 4 bases from V and 2 bases from J, the junction contained 11 bases not matched to a gene. The CDR3 runs 15 residues. CDR3 in DNA: TGCAGTGCTAAGAACTGGGGGGGACCAGCCTACGAGCAGTACTTC. This translates into CSAKNWGGPAYEQYF.

This clonotype was counted a few times. V gene TRBV10-3 combines with J gene TRBJ2-2; 9 bases align to TRBD1. Trimming cost V 6 bases and J 7 bases; bases outside gene matches: 3. The CDR3 has 13 residues. Germline CDR1 and CDR2: ENHRY and SYGVKD. CDR3 amino acids: CAIRDRGYGELFF. CDR3 nucleotides: TGTGCCATCAGGGACAGGGGTTACGGGGAGCTGTTTTTT.

In this sample, this clonotype turned up a few times. The CDR3 nucleotides read TGCAGTGCGAGGTCAGGGACTAGCGGGACCGGGGAGACCCAGTACTTC. It encodes CSARSGTSGTGETQYF. The rearrangement joins TRBV20-1 to TRBJ2-5, with 13 bases aligning to TRBD2. After removal of 6 bases from V and 5 bases from J, the junction contained 12 bases not matched to a gene. The V gene's germline CDR1 is DFQATT and CDR2 SNEGSKA (reference sequence). The CDR3 contains 16 residues.